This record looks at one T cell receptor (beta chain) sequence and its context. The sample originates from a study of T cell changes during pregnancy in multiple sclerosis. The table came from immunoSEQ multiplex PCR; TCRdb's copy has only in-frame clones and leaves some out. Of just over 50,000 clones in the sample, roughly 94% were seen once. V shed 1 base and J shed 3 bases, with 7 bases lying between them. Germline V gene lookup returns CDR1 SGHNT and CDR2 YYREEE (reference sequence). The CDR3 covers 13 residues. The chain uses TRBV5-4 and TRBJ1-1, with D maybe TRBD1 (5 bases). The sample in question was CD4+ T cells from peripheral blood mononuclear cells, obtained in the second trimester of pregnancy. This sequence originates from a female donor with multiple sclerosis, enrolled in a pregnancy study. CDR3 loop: CASSLPGYTEAFF. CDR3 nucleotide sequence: TGTGCCAGCAGCTTGCCAGGGTACACTGAAGCTTTCTTT.